The T cell receptor (beta chain) under discussion was sequenced for a study of cytomegalovirus exposure and HLA in healthy donors. Study-level background: An early data release held approximately 80 million unique TCRs from HLA-typed donors.

Study outcomes and limitations: Most of the TCR beta V segments (in an earlier analysis) were productive either about 87% or about 30% of the time. CMV serostatus stood as the only immune exposure information on hand. A later analysis reportedly found that, within productive TCRs, an Asian-associated ancestry cluster had fewer N-insertions than the mean observed across the approximately 700 donors.

About this clone: Its matching antigen is unknown.

This PCR relied on a set of 60 Vbeta primers and 13 Jbeta primers. Assay used: immunoSEQ multiplex PCR; TCRdb lists only in-frame clones, some missing. The sample has about 170,000 clones, about 80% seen once. V dropped 3 bases and J dropped 4; count of bases not matched to a gene: 14. CDR1 and CDR2 (germline): SGHTA, FQGNSA. The CDR3 length is 19 residues. The sequence derives from a woman in her fifties or sixties in good health and CMV-seronegative. This chain uses TRBV7-2 with TRBJ2-7, with 14 bases fitting TRBD2. Sequenced sample: PBMCs. The DNA for the CDR3 is TGTGCCAGCAGCTTTACGGGACTAGCGGGAGAGACCAGGTGGTACGAGCAGTACTTC. Translation: CASSFTGLAGETRWYEQYF. Based on the CDR3 plus reference TRBV7-2 and TRBJ2-7, the full variable domain is GAGVSQSPSNKVTEKGKDVELRCDPISGHTALYWYRQSLGQGLEFLIYFQGNSAPDKSGLPSDRFSAERTGGSVSTLTIQRTQQEDSAVYLCASSFTGLAGETRWYEQYFGPGTRLTVT.